This T cell receptor beta chain originates from a study of shared clonotypes between healthy human individuals. Across the whole study: The cohort comprised two women and a few men. Their ages spanned 18 to 49 years.

Clones were read by immunoSEQ multiplex PCR, and TCRdb kept only the in-frame ones, dropping some. This table has about 1.9 million clones, 93% appearing once. CDR1 is SEHNR, CDR2 FQNEAQ, per germline (reference sequence). The CDR3 has 15 amino acids. Between the trimmed V and J ends, which lost 0 bases and 4 bases, there was a span of 12 bases. CD45RO negativity and positive selection for CCR7 defined naive CD8 cells, a population that excluded terminally differentiated effector memory CD45RA+ cells. This TCR was sampled from a man aged 18-30 years in good health. Some clones in this sample may be carry-over from other donors' samples. This chain links TRBV7-9 with TRBJ1-2; a weak D match, TRBD1 (5 bases). The sample was naive CD8+ T cells from PBMCs. The CDR3 DNA reads as TGTGCCAGCAGCTTAGCCCCAGTGGGGGGCTATGGCTACACCTTC. Protein product: CASSLAPVGGYGYTF. Full variable domain (remainder filled in from reference TRBV7-9 and TRBJ1-2): DTGVSQNPRHKITKRGQNVTFRCDPISEHNRLYWYRQTLGQGPEFLTYFQNEAQLEKSRLLSDRFSAERPKGSFSTLEIQRTEQGDSAMYLCASSLAPVGGYGYTFGSGTRLTVV.